What follows are 4 T cell receptor beta chains derived from one specimen sequenced in a study of blood T cell repertoires in COVID-19. Profiling relied on immunoSEQ multiplex PCR, and the TCRdb table lists in-frame clones only, not all of them. The sample lists more than 120,000 clones, 75% to 90% occurring once. The material sequenced was peripheral blood. The source is a man aged 45-60 years who had recovered from COVID-19.

The chain has TRBV4-3 and TRBJ1-1, with D hard to call. The V gene lost 4 bases and the J gene lost 1 base, with 16 bases spanning the gap. The V gene's germline CDR1 is LGHNA and CDR2 YSLEER. This CDR3 spans 16 amino acids. In nucleotides, the CDR3 is TGCGCCAGCAGCCTTCAGCCCCCTACAGAGAACACTGAAGCTTTCTTT. This gives the protein CASSLQPPTENTEAFF.

The V call is TRBV4-1, the J call TRBJ1-1, with D maybe TRBD1 (5 bases). Germline V lookup: CDR1 MGHRA, CDR2 YSYEKL. CDR3 length: 12 residues. V was trimmed by 5 bases and J by 8 bases, leaving 12 bases between them. DNA for the CDR3: TGCGCCAGCAGCTTGGCGGGGGGAGAAGCTTTCTTT. Translating gives CASSLAGGEAFF.

The chain has TRBV19 and TRBJ2-2, with TRBD1 identical over 7 bases. CDR3 length: 14 residues. The V segment lost 2 bases and the J segment 6 bases; nucleotides outside the gene matches: 3. Germline CDR1 and CDR2: LNHDA and SQIVND (reference sequence). CDR3 protein: CASSIKGGAGELFF. As DNA, the CDR3 is TGTGCCAGTAGTATAAAAGGGGGCGCCGGGGAGCTGTTTTTT.

CDR3 region: CASSYGRGINQPQHF. CDR3 in DNA: TGTGCCAGTAGTTATGGACGGGGAATCAATCAGCCCCAGCATTTT. J is TRBJ1-5 and V is TRBV19; D is undetermined. Per germline, CDR1 LNHDA and CDR2 SQIVND (reference sequence). V was shortened by 5 bases and J by 3 bases, with 14 bases between the two germline ends. The CDR3 totals 15 residues.